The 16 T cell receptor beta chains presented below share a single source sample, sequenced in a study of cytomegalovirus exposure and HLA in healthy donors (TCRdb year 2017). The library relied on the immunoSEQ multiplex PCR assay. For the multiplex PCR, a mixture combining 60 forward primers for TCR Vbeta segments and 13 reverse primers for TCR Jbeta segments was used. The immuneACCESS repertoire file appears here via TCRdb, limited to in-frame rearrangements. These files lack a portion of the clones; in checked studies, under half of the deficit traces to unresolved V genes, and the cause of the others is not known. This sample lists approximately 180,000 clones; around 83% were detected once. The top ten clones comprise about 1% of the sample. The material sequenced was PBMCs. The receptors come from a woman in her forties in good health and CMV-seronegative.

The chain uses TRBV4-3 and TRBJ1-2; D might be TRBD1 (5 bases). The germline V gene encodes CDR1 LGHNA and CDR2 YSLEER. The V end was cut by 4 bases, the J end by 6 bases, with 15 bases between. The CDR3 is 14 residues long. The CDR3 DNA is TGCGCCAGCAGCCCAGAGACAGCATTTCATGGCTACACCTTC. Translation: CASSPETAFHGYTF.

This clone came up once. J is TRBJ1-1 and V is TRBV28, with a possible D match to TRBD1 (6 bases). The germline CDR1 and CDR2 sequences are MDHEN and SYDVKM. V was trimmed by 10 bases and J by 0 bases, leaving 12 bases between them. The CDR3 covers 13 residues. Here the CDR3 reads CATNDRMNTEAFF. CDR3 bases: TGTGCCACCAACGACAGGATGAACACTGAAGCTTTCTTT.

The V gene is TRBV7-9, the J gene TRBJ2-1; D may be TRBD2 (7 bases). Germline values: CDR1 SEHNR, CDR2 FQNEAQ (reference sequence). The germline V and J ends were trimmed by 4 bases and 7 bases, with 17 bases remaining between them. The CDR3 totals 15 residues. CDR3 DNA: TGTGCCAGCAGCTCTACCAAGGGGGGGTTTAATGAGCAGTTCTTC. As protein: CASSSTKGGFNEQFF.

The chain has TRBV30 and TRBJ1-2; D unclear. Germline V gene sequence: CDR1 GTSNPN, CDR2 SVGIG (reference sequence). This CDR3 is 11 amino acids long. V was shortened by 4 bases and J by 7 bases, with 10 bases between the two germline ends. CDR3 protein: CAWIRQFGYTF. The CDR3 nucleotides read TGTGCCTGGATCCGCCAGTTTGGCTACACCTTC.

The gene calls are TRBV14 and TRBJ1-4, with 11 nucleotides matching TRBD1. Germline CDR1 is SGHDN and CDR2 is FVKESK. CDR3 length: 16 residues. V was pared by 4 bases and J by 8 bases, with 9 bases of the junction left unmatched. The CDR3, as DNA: TGTGCCAGCAGCCGAGCCGGGACAGGGGGATTGGAAAAACTGTTTTTT. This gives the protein CASSRAGTGGLEKLFF.

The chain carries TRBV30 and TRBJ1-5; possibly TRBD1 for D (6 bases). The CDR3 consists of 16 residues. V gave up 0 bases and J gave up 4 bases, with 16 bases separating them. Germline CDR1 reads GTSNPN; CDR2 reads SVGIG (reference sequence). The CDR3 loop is CAWSVRGRGGNQPQHF. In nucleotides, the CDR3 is TGTGCCTGGAGTGTACGTGGCAGGGGCGGGAATCAGCCCCAGCATTTT.

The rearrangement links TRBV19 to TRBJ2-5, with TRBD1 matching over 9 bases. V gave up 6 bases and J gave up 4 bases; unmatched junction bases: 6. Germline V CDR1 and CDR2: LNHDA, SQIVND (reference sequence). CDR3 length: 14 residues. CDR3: CASSRDRGSETQYF. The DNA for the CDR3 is TGTGCCAGTAGCCGTGACAGGGGGTCAGAGACCCAGTACTTC.

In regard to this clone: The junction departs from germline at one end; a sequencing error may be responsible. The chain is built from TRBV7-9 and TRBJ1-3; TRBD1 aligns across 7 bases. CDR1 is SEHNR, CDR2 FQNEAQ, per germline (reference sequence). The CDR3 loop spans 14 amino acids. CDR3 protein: CSSSKGTEGNTIYF. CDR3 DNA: TGTTCCAGCAGCAAAGGGACAGAAGGAAACACCATATATTTT. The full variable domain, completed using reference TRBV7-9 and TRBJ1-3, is DTGVSQNPRHKITKRGQNVTFRCDPISEHNRLYWYRQTLGQGPEFLTYFQNEAQLEKSRLLSDRFSAERPKGSFSTLEIQRTEQGDSAMYLCSSSKGTEGNTIYFGEGSWLTVV.

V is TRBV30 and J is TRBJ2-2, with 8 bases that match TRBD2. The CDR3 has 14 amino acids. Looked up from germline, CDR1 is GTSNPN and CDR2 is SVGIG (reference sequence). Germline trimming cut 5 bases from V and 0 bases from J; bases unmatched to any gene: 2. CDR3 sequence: CAWGSGTNTGELFF. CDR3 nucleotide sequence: TGTGCCTGGGGTAGCGGGACGAACACCGGGGAGCTGTTTTTT.

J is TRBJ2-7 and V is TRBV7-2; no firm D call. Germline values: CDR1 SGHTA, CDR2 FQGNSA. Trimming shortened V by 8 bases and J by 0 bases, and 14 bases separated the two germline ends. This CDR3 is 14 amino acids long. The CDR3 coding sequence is TGTGCCAGCCAACCGCCCGCCGGCTCCTACGAGCAGTACTTC. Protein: CASQPPAGSYEQYF.

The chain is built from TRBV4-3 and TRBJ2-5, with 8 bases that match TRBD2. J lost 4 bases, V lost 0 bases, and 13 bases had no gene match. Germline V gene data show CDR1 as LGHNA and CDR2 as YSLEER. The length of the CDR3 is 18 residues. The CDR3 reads CASSQEGLGLAGRETQYF. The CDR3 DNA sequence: TGCGCCAGCAGCCAAGAGGGTTTAGGGCTAGCGGGTCGAGAGACCCAGTACTTC.

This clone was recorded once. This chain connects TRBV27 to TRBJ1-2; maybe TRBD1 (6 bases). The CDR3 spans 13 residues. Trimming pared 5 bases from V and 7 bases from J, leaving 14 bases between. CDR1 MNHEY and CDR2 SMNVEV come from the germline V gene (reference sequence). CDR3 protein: CASSISGVTGYTF. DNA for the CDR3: TGTGCCAGCAGTATCTCAGGGGTTACTGGCTACACCTTC.

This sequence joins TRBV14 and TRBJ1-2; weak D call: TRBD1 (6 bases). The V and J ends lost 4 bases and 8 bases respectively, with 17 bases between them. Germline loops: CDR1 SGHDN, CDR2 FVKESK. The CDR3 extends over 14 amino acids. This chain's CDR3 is CASSLLGGAGGYTF. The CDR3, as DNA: TGTGCCAGCAGCCTACTGGGGGGGGCCGGCGGCTACACCTTC.

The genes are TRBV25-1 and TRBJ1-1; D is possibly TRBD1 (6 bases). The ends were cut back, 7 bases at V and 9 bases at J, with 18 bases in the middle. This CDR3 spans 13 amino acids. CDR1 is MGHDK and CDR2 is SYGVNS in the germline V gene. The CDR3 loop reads CASTGDIGSKAFF. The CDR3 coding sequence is TGTGCCAGCACCGGGGACATCGGATCCAAAGCTTTCTTT. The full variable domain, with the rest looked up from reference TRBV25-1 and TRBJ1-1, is EADIYQTPRYLVIGTGKKITLECSQTMGHDKMYWYQQDPGMELHLIHYSYGVNSTEKGDLSSESTVSRIRTEHFPLTLESARPSHTSQYLCASTGDIGSKAFFGQGTRLTVV.

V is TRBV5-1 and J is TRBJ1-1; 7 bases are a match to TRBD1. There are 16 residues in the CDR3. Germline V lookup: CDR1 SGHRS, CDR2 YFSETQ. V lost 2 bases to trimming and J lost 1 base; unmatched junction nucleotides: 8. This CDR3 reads CASSFLSQGENTEAFF. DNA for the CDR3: TGCGCCAGCAGCTTCCTAAGTCAGGGGGAGAACACTGAAGCTTTCTTT. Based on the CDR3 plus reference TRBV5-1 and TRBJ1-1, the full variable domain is KAGVTQTPRYLIKTRGQQVTLSCSPISGHRSVSWYQQTPGQGLQFLFEYFSETQRNKGNFPGRFSGRQFSNSRSEMNVSTLELGDSALYLCASSFLSQGENTEAFFGQGTRLTVV.

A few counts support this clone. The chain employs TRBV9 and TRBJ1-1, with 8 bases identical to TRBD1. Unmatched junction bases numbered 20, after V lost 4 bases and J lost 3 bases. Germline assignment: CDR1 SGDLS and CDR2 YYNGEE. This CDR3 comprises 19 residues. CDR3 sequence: CASSRTQYLRQGRDTEAFF. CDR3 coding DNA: TGTGCCAGCAGCCGCACGCAGTACCTCCGACAGGGGAGGGACACTGAAGCTTTCTTT. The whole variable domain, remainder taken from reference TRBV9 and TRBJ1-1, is DSGVTQTPKHLITATGQRVTLRCSPRSGDLSVYWYQQSLDQGLQFLIQYYNGEERAKGNILERFSAQQFPDLHSELNLSSLELGDSALYFCASSRTQYLRQGRDTEAFFGQGTRLTVV.